This T cell receptor (beta chain) was captured in a study of T cells expressing NK-cell markers. Study-wide results and caveats: The CD3+CD56-NKG2C+ fraction of a handful of donors was likewise dominated by these clonotypes.

With the 5' RACE reads reprocessed, TCRdb shows one record per CDR3 protein and no DNA. This table lists 200,000 to 300,000 distinct CDR3 sequences. About this clonotype: The target antigen is unknown.

Germline V lookup: CDR1 MDHEN, CDR2 SYDVKM. CDR3 size: 14 residues. This TCR was recovered from a woman aged 18 to 75 in good health. The rearrangement uses TRBV28 and TRBJ2-7. The sequenced material came from blood T cells: a sorted CD56 or NKG2C T cell subset, CD4+ or CD8+ T cells, or bulk PBMC T cells (not recorded which). Here the CDR3 reads CASTLLPPTYEQYF.